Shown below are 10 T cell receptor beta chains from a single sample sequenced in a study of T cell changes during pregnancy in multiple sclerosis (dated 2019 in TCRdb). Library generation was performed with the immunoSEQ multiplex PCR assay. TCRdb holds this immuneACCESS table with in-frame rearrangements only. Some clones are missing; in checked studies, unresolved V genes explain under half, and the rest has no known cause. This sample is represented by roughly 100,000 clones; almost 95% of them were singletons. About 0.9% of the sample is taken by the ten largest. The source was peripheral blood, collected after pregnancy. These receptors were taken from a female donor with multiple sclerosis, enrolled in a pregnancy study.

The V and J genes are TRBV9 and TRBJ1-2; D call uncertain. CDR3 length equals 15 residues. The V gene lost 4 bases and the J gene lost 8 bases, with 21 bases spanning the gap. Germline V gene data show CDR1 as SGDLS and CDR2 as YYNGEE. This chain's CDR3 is CASSPLPRGSDGYTF. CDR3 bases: TGTGCCAGCAGCCCCCTCCCCCGGGGATCTGACGGCTACACCTTC. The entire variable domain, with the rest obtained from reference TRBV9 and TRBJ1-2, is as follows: DSGVTQTPKHLITATGQRVTLRCSPRSGDLSVYWYQQSLDQGLQFLIQYYNGEERAKGNILERFSAQQFPDLHSELNLSSLELGDSALYFCASSPLPRGSDGYTFGSGTRLTVV.

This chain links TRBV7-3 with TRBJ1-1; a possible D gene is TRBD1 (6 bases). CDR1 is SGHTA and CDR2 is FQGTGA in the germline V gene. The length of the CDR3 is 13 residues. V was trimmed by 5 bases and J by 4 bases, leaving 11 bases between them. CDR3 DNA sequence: TGTGCCAGCAGCCCAGTAGGGGGCACTGAAGCTTTCTTT. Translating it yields CASSPVGGTEAFF.

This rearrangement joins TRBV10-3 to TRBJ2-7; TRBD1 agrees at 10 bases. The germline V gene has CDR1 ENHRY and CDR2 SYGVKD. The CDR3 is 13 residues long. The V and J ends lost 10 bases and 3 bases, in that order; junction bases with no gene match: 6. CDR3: CATRDRGDYEQYF. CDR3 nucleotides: TGTGCCACCCGGGACAGGGGAGACTACGAGCAGTACTTC.

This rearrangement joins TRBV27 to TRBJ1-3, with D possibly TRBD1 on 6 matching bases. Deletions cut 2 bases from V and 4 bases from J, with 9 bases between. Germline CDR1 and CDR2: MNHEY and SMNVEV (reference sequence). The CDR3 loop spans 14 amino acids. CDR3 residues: CASSLMRGGNTIYF. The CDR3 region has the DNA TGTGCCAGCAGTTTAATGAGGGGGGGAAACACCATATATTTT.

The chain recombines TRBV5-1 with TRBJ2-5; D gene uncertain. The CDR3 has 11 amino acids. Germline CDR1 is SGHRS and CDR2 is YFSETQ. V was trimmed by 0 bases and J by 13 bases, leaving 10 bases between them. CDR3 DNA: TGCGCCAGCAGCTTGGGAGTTGGTCTGTACTTC. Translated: CASSLGVGLYF.

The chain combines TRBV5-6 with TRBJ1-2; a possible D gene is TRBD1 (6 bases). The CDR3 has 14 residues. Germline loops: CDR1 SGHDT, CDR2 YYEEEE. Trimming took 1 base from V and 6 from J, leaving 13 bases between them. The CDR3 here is CASSLFLYRDGYTF. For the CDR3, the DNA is TGTGCCAGCAGCTTGTTCCTTTACAGGGATGGCTACACCTTC.

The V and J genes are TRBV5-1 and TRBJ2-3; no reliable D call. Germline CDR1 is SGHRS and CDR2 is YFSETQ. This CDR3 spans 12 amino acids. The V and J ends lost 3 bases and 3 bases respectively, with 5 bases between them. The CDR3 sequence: CASSSPTDTQYF. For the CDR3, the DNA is TGCGCCAGCAGCTCCCCTACAGATACGCAGTATTTT.

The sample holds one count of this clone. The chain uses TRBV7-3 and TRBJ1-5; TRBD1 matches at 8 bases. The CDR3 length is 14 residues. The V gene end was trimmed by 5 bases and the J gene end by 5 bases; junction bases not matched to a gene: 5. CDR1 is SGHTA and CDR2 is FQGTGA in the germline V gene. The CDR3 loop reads CASSLTGGDQPQHF. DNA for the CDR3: TGTGCCAGCAGCCTTACAGGGGGGGATCAGCCCCAGCATTTT.

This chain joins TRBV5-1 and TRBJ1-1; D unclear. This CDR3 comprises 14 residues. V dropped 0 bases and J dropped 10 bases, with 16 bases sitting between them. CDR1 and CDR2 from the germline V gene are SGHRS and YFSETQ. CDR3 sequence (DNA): TGCGCCAGCAGCTTGGGACTTATTAAGGATTCAGCTTTCTTT. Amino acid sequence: CASSLGLIKDSAFF.

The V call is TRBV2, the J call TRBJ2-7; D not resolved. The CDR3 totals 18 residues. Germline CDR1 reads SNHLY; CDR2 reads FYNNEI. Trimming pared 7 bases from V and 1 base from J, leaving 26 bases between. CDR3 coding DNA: TGTGCCAGCATGCCAAGATTCAGCTTTAGTCTAGGTTCCTACGAGCAGTACTTC. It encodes CASMPRFSFSLGSYEQYF.